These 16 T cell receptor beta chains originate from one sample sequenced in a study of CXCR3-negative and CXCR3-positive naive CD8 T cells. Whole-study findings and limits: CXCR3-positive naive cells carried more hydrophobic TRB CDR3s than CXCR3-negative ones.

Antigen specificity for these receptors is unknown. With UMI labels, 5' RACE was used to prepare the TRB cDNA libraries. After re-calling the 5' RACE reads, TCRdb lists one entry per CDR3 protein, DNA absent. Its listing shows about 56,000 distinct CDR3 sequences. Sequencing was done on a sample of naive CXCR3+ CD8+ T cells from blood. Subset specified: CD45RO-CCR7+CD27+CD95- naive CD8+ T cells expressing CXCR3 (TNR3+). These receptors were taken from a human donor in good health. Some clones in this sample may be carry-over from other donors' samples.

CDR3 sequence: CASILRRDIGLQETQYF. The genes are TRBV13 and TRBJ2-5; the D call from TCRdb, TRBD1, cannot be confirmed without DNA. CDR1 PRHDT and CDR2 FYEKMQ come from the germline V gene (reference sequence). CDR3 length: 17 amino acids.

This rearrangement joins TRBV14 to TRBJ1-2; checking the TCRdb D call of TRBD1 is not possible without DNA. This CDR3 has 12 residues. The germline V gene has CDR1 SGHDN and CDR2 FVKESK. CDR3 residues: CASSQGQGGYTF.

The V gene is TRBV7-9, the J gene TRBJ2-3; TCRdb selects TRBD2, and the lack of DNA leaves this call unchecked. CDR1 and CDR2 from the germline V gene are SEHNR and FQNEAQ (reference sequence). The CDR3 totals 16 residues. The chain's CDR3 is CASSLGLAGGLQAQYF.

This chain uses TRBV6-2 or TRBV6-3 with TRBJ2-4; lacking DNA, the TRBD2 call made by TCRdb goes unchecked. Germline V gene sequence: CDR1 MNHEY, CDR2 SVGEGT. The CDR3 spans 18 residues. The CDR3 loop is CASSLSGGPARDKNIQYF.

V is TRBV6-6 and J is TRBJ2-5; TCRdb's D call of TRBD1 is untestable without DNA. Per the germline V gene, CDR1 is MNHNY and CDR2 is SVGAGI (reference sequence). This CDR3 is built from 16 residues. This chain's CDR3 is CASRGDAGENWETQYF.

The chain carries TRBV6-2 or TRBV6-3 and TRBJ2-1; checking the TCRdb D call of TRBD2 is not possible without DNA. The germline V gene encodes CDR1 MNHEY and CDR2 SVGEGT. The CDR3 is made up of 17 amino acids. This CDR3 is CASSYSVRLDSYNEQFF.

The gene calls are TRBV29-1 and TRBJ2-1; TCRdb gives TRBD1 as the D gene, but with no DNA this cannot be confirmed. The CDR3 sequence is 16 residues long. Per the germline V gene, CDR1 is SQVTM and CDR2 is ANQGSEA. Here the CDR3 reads CSVGGQGKGSYNEQFF.

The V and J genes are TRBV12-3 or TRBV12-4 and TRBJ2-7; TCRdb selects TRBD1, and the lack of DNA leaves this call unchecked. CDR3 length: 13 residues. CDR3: CASSFLQANEQYF.

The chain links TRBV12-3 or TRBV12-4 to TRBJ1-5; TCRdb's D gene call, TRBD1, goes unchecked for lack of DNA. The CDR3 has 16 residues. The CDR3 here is CASSSLGTGVNQPQHF.

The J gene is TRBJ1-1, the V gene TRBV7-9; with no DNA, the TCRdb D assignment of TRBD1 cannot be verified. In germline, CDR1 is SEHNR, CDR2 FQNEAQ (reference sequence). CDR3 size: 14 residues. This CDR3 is CASSLETENTEAFF.

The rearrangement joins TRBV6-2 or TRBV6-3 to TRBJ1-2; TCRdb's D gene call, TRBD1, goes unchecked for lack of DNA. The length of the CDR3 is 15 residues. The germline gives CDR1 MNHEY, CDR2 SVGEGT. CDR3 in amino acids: CASSYSIRDIYGYTF.

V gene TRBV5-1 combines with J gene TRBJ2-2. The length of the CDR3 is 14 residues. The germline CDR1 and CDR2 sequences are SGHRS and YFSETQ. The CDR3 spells CASSWATNTGELFF.

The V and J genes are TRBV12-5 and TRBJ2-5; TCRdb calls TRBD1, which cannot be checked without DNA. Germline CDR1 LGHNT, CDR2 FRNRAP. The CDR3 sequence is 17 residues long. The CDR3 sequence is CASGPPAGQGRQETQYF. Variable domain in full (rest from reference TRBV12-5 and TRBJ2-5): DARVTQTPRHKVTEMGQEVTMRCQPILGHNTVFWYRQTMMQGLELLAYFRNRAPLDDSGMPKDRFSAEMPDATLATLKIQPSEPRDSAVYFCASGPPAGQGRQETQYFGPGTRLLVL.

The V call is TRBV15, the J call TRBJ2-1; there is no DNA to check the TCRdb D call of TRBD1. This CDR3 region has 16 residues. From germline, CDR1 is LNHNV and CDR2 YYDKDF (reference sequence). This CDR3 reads CATSRETGTGYNEQFF.

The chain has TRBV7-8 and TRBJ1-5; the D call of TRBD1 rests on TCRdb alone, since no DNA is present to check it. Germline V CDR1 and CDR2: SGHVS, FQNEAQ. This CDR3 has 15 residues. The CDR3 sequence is CASRQTGGGNQPQHF.

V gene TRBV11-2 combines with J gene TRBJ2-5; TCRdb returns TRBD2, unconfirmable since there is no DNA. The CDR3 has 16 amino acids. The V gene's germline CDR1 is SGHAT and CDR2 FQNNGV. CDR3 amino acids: CASSFLAGGLEETQYF.